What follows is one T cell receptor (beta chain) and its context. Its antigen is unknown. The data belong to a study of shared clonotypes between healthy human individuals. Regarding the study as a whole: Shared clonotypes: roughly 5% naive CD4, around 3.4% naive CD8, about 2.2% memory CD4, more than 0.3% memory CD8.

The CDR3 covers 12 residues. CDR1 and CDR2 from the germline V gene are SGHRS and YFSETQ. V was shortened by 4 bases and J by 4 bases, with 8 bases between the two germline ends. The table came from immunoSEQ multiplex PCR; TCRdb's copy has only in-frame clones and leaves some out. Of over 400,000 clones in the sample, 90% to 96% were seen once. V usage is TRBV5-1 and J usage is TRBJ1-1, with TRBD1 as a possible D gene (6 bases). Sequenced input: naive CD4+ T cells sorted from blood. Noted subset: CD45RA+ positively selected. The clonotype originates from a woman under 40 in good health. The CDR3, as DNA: TGCGCCAGCAGCGAACAGGGCACTGAAGCTTTCTTT. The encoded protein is CASSEQGTEAFF.